The rows below give T cell receptor beta chains drawn from one sample of a study of a mutant IDH1 vaccine in newly diagnosed glioma. For these receptors, no antigen is known. Repertoires were generated with immunoSEQ multiplex PCR, while TCRdb's copy carries only in-frame clones and drops some. The table has 35,000 to 40,000 clones, about four fifths seen once. Sequences were derived from PBMCs, sampled from a glioma patient whose treatment included an IDH1 peptide vaccine. All receptors derive from a man aged 35 to 55 with glioma. CDR3s leave out the opening cysteine and the closing phenylalanine or tryptophan.

V gene,CDR3 protein
TRBV10-1,ATSTGPNHQPQH
TRBV5-1,ASSSQAGNQETQY
TRBV5-4,ASRLGGNEKLF
TRBV19,ASSKLSEASYEQY
TRBV12-1,ASSFAPVLAATGELF
TRBV7-2,ASSKFSGSSYNEQF
TRBV6-5,ASSYSRDPRNEQY
TRBV6-1,ASSTGTSVYEQY
TRBV13,ASKRRRWGEDTQY
TRBV7-6,ASSLPSGIEAF
TRBV25-1,ASSWQQGREQY
TRBV7-2,ASSLSSGSSYEQY
TRBV20-1,SARETDVLT
TRBV7-2,ASSLGTGYGYT
TRBV18,ASSPPPGGNQPQH
TRBV5-6,ASSLAGTINEKLF
TRBV13,ASSLLVRTEQY
TRBV12-5,ASGLVPGRLANYGYT
TRBV5-4,ACKQGAFGGRAQETQY
TRBV7-3,ASSQASGYEQY
TRBV2,ASRSGTGYQPQH
TRBV4-2,ASSRGTSEYEQY